This passage covers 22 T cell receptor beta chains from one sample sequenced in a study of CD8 T cells in ankylosing spondylitis. TCRdb reprocessed the 5' RACE reads with MiXCR, giving one entry per CDR3 protein. The sample shows 290,000 or so distinct CDR3 sequences, under 25% of them seen only once. Material for sequencing was blood, either unsorted or a sorted T cell fraction (not recorded which). The source of these receptors is a female donor with ankylosing spondylitis or in good health (not recorded which).

The chain joins TRBV19 to TRBJ1-2; D is ambiguous. V lost 2 bases to trimming and J lost 0 bases, with 10 bases between them. This CDR3 is built from 15 residues. The germline V gene has CDR1 LNHDA and CDR2 SQIVND (reference sequence). In nucleotides, the CDR3 is TGTGCCAGTAGTATACTTGTCGGGACTAACTATGGCTACACCTTC. Protein: CASSILVGTNYGYTF. Looking up the rest from reference TRBV19 and TRBJ1-2 gives the full variable domain: DGGITQSPKYLFRKEGQNVTLSCEQNLNHDAMYWYRQDPGQGLRLIYYSQIVNDFQKGDIAEGYSVSREKKESFPLTVTSAQKNPTAFYLCASSILVGTNYGYTFGSGTRLTVV.

This clonotype was counted ten times or more. The rearrangement uses TRBV29-1 and TRBJ2-1, with 7 positions matching TRBD1. J lost 5 bases, V lost 7 bases, and 8 bases had no gene match. The V gene's germline CDR1 is SQVTM and CDR2 ANQGSEA. The CDR3 is made up of 13 amino acids. The CDR3 coding sequence is TGCAGCGCCGGACAGGATGTTAACAATGAGCAGTTCTTC. Protein product: CSAGQDVNNEQFF.

The CDR3 DNA sequence: TGTGCCAGCAGCTTAACCGGGACAGGGCCCGATACGCAGTATTTT. As protein: CASSLTGTGPDTQYF. The V and J genes are TRBV7-9 and TRBJ2-3, with TRBD1 identical over 9 bases. There are 15 residues in the CDR3. The trim removed 2 bases at V and 6 bases at J, leaving 6 bases unmatched. CDR1 and CDR2 from the germline V gene are SEHNR and FQNEAQ (reference sequence).

The chain is built from TRBV7-2 and TRBJ1-3, with D hard to call. Between the trimmed V and J ends, which lost 2 bases and 4 bases, there was a span of 9 bases. From germline, CDR1 is SGHTA and CDR2 FQGNSA. This CDR3 spans 14 amino acids. CDR3 loop: CASSLTDTGNTIYF. The CDR3 DNA follows: TGTGCCAGCAGCTTAACTGATACCGGAAACACCATATATTTT.

The genes are TRBV6-2 or TRBV6-3 and TRBJ2-1; a weak D match, TRBD2 (5 bases). The CDR3 runs 15 residues. Trimming removed 0 bases from V and 8 bases from J, with 14 bases in between. Germline V gene lookup returns CDR1 MNHEY and CDR2 SVGEGT. The CDR3 DNA follows: TGTGCCAGCAGTTACTCGGCTAGCCCTCCCGATGAGCAGTTCTTC. Its translation: CASSYSASPPDEQFF.

V and J are TRBV20-1 and TRBJ1-4; TRBD1 is a possible D gene (5 bases). V was clipped by 4 bases and J by 8 bases, with 17 bases between them. The CDR3 is 14 amino acids. Germline V gene lookup returns CDR1 DFQATT and CDR2 SNEGSKA (reference sequence). CDR3 protein: CSAKRVGLPEKLFF. The CDR3 region has the DNA TGCAGTGCTAAAAGGGTGGGGCTGCCGGAAAAACTGTTTTTT.

This clonotype turned up a few times. The V gene is TRBV7-2, the J gene TRBJ1-6; no clear D gene. The germline CDR1 and CDR2 sequences are SGHTA and FQGNSA. Trimming left V 1 base short and J 4 bases short, with 2 bases between. The CDR3 has 13 amino acids. The DNA of the CDR3 is TGTGCCAGCAGCTTAGAATATAATTCACCCCTCCACTTT. Protein product: CASSLEYNSPLHF. Full variable domain (missing parts from reference TRBV7-2 and TRBJ1-6): GAGVSQSPSNKVTEKGKDVELRCDPISGHTALYWYRQSLGQGLEFLIYFQGNSAPDKSGLPSDRFSAERTGGSVSTLTIQRTQQEDSAVYLCASSLEYNSPLHFGNGTRLTVT.

A few counts support this clonotype. The rearrangement joins TRBV5-1 to TRBJ2-7; the match to TRBD2 covers 11 bases. The CDR3 totals 16 residues. Germline-derived CDR1 and CDR2 are SGHRS and YFSETQ. After removal of 4 bases from V and 2 bases from J, the junction contained 8 bases not matched to a gene. CDR3 sequence (DNA): TGCGCCAGCAGCGAAGGGACTAGCGGTTACCCCTACGAGCAGTACTTC. Encoded protein: CASSEGTSGYPYEQYF.

The chain employs TRBV7-9 and TRBJ2-7, with D hard to call. The V gene's germline CDR1 is SEHNR and CDR2 FQNEAQ (reference sequence). The CDR3 is 13 amino acids. Trimming took off 8 bases at V and 0 bases at J, with 11 bases between the two ends. CDR3 amino acids: CASRSGPSYEQYF. Here the CDR3 DNA reads TGTGCCAGCCGTTCCGGGCCCTCCTACGAGCAGTACTTC.

V and J are TRBV7-8 and TRBJ2-1; no reliable D call. The CDR3 extends over 17 amino acids. Per germline, CDR1 SGHVS and CDR2 FQNEAQ. Trimming removed 1 base at V and 4 bases at J, with 17 bases between. The CDR3 DNA sequence: TGTGCCAGCAGCTTAGTAGTATCGGCGAGACGTTACAATGAGCAGTTCTTC. It encodes CASSLVVSARRYNEQFF.

There are a few counts of this clonotype. This chain joins TRBV6-5 and TRBJ2-7; 13 bases match TRBD2. The CDR3 totals 17 residues. V shed 2 bases, J shed 2 bases, and the junction held 6 bases outside the gene matches. From germline, CDR1 is MNHEY and CDR2 SVGAGI. CDR3 loop: CASSYPGLAGSAYEQYF. The CDR3 nucleotides are TGTGCCAGCAGTTACCCGGGACTAGCGGGGTCGGCCTACGAGCAGTACTTC.

The chain recombines TRBV12-3 or TRBV12-4 with TRBJ2-3; TRBD2 agrees at 11 bases. This CDR3 comprises 16 residues. Losses at the gene ends were 6 bases for V and 2 bases for J; bases not matched to a gene: 7. CDR3 nucleotide sequence: TGTGCCAGCAGCTCCACTAGCGGGAGAATCACAGATACGCAGTATTTT. It codes for CASSSTSGRITDTQYF.

The genes are TRBV20-1 and TRBJ2-1; 8 bases match TRBD2. CDR1 and CDR2 from the germline V gene are DFQATT and SNEGSKA (reference sequence). V was clipped by 0 bases and J by 4 bases; unmatched bases: 8. The CDR3 loop spans 16 amino acids. CDR3 nucleotide sequence: TGCAGTGCTAGAGATCTCACGGGAGGGACTTACAATGAGCAGTTCTTC. Translating it yields CSARDLTGGTYNEQFF.

This clonotype turned up a few times. The chain joins TRBV3-1 to TRBJ1-2; D unclear. Germline V lookup: CDR1 LGHDT, CDR2 YNNKEL (reference sequence). This CDR3 is built from 14 residues. V was cut by 0 bases and J by 7 bases, with 12 bases left in between. CDR3 in DNA: TGTGCCAGCAGCCAAGAGTCTCGGTCGGCTGGCTACACCTTC. This translates into CASSQESRSAGYTF.

The chain links TRBV20-1 to TRBJ2-3; perhaps TRBD1 as D (6 bases). The CDR3 has 13 amino acids. Trimming shortened V by 7 bases and J by 0 bases, and 11 bases separated the two germline ends. Germline loops: CDR1 DFQATT, CDR2 SNEGSKA (reference sequence). This CDR3 reads CSVRTASTDTQYF. DNA for the CDR3: TGCAGTGTTAGGACAGCTAGCACAGATACGCAGTATTTT.

The table lists this clonotype with many counts. This chain connects TRBV5-1 to TRBJ2-3; no clear D gene. Looked up from germline, CDR1 is SGHRS and CDR2 is YFSETQ. With 4 bases removed from V and 1 base from J, the gap between germline ends came to 13 bases. CDR3 length: 15 amino acids. The CDR3 sequence: CASSPDGRGTDTQYF. In nucleotides, the CDR3 is TGCGCCAGCAGCCCGGACGGTAGAGGCACAGATACGCAGTATTTT.

This clonotype came up a few times. The rearrangement uses TRBV20-1 and TRBJ2-5, with 7 positions matching TRBD2. J was trimmed by 4 bases and V by 0 bases; bases with no gene match: 8. Per the germline V gene, CDR1 is DFQATT and CDR2 is SNEGSKA (reference sequence). The CDR3 contains 15 residues. The CDR3 DNA sequence: TGCAGTGCTAGAGATTCGGCGGGAGTTCTAGAGACCCAGTACTTC. It yields the protein CSARDSAGVLETQYF.

The V and J genes are TRBV18 and TRBJ2-7, with a weak D call TRBD1 (6 bases). The germline V gene has CDR1 KGHSH and CDR2 LQKENI. V lost 4 bases and J 0 bases, leaving 7 bases between the germline ends. This CDR3 is built from 13 residues. CDR3 protein: CASSQQGSYEQYF. CDR3 in DNA: TGTGCCAGCTCACAACAGGGCTCCTACGAGCAGTACTTC.

The chain carries TRBV6-1 and TRBJ1-1; 7 nucleotides match TRBD1. Trimming cost V 5 bases and J 5 bases; bases outside gene matches: 8. This CDR3 has 14 amino acids. Germline values: CDR1 MNHNS, CDR2 SASEGT. For the CDR3, the DNA is TGTGCCAGCAGTCTGGACAGGTCGGGAACTGAAGCTTTCTTT. Translating gives CASSLDRSGTEAFF.

Ten or more counts support this clonotype. The V call is TRBV12-3 or TRBV12-4, the J call TRBJ2-1, with TRBD1 matching 8 bases. CDR3 length equals 14 residues. Losses at the gene ends were 3 bases for V and 8 bases for J; bases not matched to a gene: 6. The CDR3 DNA follows: TGTGCCAGCAGTTTTGGGACAGGTGGCTATGAGCAGTTCTTC. It is translated as CASSFGTGGYEQFF.

In DNA, the CDR3 is TGTGCCAGCAGTGATAGAATACTAGGAGATACGCAGTATTTT. This codes for CASSDRILGDTQYF. The rearrangement uses TRBV25-1 and TRBJ2-3; TRBD2 is a possible D gene (5 bases). The germline V gene has CDR1 MGHDK and CDR2 SYGVNS. This CDR3 region has 14 residues. Trimming pared 3 bases from V and 5 bases from J, leaving 12 bases between.

This clonotype appeared many times. The chain recombines TRBV20-1 with TRBJ2-1; 8 nucleotides match TRBD2. J gave up 5 bases and V 5 bases, and 8 bases lay outside the gene matches. Germline-derived CDR1 and CDR2 are DFQATT and SNEGSKA (reference sequence). The CDR3 consists of 14 residues. Written as DNA, the CDR3 is TGCAGTGCTGTAAGCGGGAGTAAGGACAATGAGCAGTTCTTC. This translates into CSAVSGSKDNEQFF.